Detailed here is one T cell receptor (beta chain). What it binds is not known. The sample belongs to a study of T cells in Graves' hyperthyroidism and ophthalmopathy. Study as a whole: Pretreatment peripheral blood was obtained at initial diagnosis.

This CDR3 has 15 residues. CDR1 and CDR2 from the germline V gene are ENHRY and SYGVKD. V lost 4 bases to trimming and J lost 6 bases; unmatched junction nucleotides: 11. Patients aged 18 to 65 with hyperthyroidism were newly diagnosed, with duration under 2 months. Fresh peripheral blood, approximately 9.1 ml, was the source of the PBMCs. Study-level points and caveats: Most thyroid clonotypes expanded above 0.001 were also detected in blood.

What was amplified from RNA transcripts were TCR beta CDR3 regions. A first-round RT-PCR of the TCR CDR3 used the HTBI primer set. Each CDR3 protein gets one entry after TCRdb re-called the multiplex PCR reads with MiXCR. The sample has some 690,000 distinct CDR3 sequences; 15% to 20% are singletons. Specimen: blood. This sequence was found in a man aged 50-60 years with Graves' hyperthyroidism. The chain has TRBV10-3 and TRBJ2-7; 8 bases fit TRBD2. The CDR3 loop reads CAISGLAGGRLEQYF. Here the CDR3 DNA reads TGTGCCATCAGTGGTTTGGCGGGAGGCCGTCTCGAGCAGTACTTC.